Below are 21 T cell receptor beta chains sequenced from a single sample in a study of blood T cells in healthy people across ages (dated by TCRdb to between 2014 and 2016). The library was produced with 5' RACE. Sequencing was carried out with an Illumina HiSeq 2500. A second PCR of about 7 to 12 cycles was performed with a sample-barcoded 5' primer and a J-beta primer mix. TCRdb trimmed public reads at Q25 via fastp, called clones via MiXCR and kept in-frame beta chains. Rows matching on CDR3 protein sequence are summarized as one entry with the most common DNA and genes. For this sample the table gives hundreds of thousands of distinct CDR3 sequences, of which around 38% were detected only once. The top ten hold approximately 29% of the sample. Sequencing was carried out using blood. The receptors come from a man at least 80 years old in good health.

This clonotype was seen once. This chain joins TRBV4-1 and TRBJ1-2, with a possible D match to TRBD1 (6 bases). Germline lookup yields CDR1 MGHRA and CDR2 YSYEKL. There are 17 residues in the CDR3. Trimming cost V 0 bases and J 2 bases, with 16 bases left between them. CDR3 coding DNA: TGCGCCAGCAGCCAAGACCCGGCGGGGGCGAAGAACTATGGCTACACCTTC. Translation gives CASSQDPAGAKNYGYTF.

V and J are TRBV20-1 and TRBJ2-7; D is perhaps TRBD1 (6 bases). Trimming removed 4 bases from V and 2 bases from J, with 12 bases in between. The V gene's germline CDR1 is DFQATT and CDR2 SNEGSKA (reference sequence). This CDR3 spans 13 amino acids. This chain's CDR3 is CSANQGQTYEQYF. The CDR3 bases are TGCAGTGCTAATCAAGGACAGACCTACGAGCAGTACTTC.

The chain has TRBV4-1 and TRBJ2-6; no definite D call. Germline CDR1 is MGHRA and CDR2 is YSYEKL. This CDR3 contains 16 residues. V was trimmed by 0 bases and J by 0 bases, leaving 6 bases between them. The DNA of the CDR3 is TGCGCCAGCAGCCAAGATGCGAGCTCTGGGGCCAACGTCCTGACTTTC. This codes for CASSQDASSGANVLTF.

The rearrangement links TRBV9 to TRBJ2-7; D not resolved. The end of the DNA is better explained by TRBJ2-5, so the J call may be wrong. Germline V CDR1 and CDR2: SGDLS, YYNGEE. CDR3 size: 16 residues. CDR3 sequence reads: CASSPSASGGGETQYF. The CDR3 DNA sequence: TGTGCCAGCAGCCCGTCGGCGTCAGGCGGCGGAGAGACCCAGTACTTC.

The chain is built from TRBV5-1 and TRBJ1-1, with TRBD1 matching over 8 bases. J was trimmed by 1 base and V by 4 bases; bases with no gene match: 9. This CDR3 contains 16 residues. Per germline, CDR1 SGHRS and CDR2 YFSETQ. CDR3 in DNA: TGCGCCAGCAGCCCCCGGTCTGGGACAGGGAACACTGAAGCTTTCTTT. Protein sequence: CASSPRSGTGNTEAFF. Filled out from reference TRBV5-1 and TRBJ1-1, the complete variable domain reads KAGVTQTPRYLIKTRGQQVTLSCSPISGHRSVSWYQQTPGQGLQFLFEYFSETQRNKGNFPGRFSGRQFSNSRSEMNVSTLELGDSALYLCASSPRSGTGNTEAFFGQGTRLTVV.

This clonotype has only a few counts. The CDR3 DNA sequence: TGTGCCATCAGTGAGTCTGCGGGAGCCTACAATGAGCAGTTCTTC. It encodes CAISESAGAYNEQFF. The rearrangement uses TRBV10-3 and TRBJ2-1; 7 nucleotides agree with TRBD2. Germline V gene sequence: CDR1 ENHRY, CDR2 SYGVKD. The CDR3 has 15 residues. The V and J ends lost 0 bases and 2 bases, in that order; junction bases with no gene match: 1.

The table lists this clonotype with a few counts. The CDR3 loop is CASIPSGRMYEQYF. The CDR3 DNA reads TGTGCCAGCATCCCTAGCGGGAGGATGTACGAGCAGTACTTC. The V call is TRBV6-2 or TRBV6-3, the J call TRBJ2-5, with 11 bases identical to TRBD2. The DNA matches TRBJ2-7 better at its end, which makes the J call doubtful. The CDR3 covers 14 residues. CDR1 and CDR2 (germline): MNHEY, SVGEGT.

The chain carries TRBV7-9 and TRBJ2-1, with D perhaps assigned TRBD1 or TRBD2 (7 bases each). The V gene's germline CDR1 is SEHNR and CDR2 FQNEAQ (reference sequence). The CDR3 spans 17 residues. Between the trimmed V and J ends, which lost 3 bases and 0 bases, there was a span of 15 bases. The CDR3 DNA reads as TGTGCCAGCAGCTTCCAGGGGGGGGGCGGCTCCTACAATGAGCAGTTCTTC. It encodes CASSFQGGGGSYNEQFF.

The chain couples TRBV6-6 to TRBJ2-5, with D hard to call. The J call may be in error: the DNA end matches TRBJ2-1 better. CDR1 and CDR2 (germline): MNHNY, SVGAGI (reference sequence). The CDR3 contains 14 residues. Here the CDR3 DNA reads TGTGCCAGCAGCGCCCGGTCGGCCCAAGAGACCCAGTTCTTC. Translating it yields CASSARSAQETQFF.

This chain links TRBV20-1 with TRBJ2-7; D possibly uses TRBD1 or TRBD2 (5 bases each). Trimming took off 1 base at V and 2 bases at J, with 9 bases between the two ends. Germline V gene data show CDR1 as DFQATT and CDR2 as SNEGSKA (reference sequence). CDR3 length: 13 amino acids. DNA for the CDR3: TGCAGTGCTAGAGGGGGGATTACCTACGAGCAGTACTTC. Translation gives CSARGGITYEQYF.

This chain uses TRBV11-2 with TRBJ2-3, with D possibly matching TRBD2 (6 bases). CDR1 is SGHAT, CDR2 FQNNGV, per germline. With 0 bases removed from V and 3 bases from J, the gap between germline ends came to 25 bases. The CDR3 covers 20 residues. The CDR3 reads CASSLDWRWRGTSGTDTQYF. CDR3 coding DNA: TGTGCCAGCAGCTTAGATTGGAGGTGGCGGGGAACGTCTGGGACAGATACGCAGTATTTT.

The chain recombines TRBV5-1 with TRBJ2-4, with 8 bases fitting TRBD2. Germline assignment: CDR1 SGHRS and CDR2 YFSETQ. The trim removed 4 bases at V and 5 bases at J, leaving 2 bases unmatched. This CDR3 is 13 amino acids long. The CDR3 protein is CASSGTSENIQYF. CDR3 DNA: TGCGCCAGCAGCGGGACTAGTGAAAACATTCAGTACTTC.

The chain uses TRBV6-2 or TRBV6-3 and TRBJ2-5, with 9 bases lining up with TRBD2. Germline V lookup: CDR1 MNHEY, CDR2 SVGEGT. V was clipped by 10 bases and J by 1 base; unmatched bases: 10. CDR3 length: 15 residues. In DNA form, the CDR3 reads TGTGCCATCAACCGTCCGGGACTAGCCCAAGAGACCCAGTACTTC. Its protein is CAINRPGLAQETQYF.

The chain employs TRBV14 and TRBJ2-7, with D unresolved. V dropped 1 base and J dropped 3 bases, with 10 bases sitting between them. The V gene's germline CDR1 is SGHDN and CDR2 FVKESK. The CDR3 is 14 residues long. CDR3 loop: CASSQGTLNYEQYF. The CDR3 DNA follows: TGTGCCAGCAGCCAAGGGACCCTCAACTACGAGCAGTACTTC.

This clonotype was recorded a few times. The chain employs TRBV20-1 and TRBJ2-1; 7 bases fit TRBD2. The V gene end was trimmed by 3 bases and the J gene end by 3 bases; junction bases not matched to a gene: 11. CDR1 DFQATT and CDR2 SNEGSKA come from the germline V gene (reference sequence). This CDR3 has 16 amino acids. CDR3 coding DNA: TGCAGTGCTAGCGCCGCCGGAGCGGGGATCTACAATGAGCAGTTCTTC. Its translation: CSASAAGAGIYNEQFF.

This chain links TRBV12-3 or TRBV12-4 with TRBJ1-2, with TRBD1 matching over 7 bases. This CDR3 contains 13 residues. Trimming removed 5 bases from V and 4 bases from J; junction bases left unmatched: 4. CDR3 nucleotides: TGTGCCAGCAGTCCCCGGGACAGCTATGGCTACACCTTC. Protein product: CASSPRDSYGYTF.

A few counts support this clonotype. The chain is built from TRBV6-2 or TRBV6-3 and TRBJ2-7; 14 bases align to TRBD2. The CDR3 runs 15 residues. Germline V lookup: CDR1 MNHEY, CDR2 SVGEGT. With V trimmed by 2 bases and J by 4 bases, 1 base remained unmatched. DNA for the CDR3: TGTGCCAGCAGTTACCGGACTAGCGGGAGGTACGAGCAGTACTTC. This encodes CASSYRTSGRYEQYF.

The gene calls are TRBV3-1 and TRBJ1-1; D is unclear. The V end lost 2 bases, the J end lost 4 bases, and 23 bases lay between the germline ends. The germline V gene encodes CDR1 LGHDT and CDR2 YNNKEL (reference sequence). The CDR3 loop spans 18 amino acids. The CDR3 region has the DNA TGTGCCAGCAGCCAAAGGTTTAGTGTGTCTGGGAGAGGCACTGAAGCTTTCTTT. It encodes CASSQRFSVSGRGTEAFF. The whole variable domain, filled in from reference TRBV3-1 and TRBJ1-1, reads DTAVSQTPKYLVTQMGNDKSIKCEQNLGHDTMYWYKQDSKKFLKIMFSYNNKELIINETVPNRFSPKSPDKAHLNLHINSLELGDSAVYFCASSQRFSVSGRGTEAFFGQGTRLTVV.

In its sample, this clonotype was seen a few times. As DNA, the CDR3 is TGCGCCAGCAGCCAAGGCAGCGGACCCTCCTACAATGAGCAGTACTTC. The encoded protein is CASSQGSGPSYNEQYF. This rearrangement joins TRBV4-3 to TRBJ2-1, with D maybe TRBD2 (5 bases). The J call is doubtful: the DNA matches TRBJ2-7 better. Per germline, CDR1 LGHNA and CDR2 YSLEER. The CDR3 has 16 amino acids.

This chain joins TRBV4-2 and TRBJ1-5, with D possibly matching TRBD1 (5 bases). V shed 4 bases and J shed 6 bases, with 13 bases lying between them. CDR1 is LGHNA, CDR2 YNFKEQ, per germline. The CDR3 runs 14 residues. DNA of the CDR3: TGTGCCAGCAGCCTAACAGGCAAGGTTCAGCCCCAGCATTTT. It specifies CASSLTGKVQPQHF.

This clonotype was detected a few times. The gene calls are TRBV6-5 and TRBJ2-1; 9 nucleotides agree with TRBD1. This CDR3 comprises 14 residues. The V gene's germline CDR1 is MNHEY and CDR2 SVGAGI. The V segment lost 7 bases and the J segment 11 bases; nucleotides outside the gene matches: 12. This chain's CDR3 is CASTQDRGPRKQFF. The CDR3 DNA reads TGTGCCAGCACTCAGGACAGGGGACCCCGCAAGCAGTTCTTC.